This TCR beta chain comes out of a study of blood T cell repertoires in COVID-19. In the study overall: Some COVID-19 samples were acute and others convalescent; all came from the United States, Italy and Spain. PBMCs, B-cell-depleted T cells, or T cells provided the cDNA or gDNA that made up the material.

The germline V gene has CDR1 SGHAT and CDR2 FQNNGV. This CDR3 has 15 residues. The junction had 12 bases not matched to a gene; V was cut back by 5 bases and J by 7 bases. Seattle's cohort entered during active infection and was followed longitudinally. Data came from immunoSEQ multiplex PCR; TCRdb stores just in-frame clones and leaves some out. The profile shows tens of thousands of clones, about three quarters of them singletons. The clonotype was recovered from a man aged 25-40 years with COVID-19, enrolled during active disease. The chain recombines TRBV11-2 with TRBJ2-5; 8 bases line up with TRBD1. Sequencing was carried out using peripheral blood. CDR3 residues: CASSLAGQGGGTQYF. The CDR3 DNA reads TGTGCCAGCAGCCTAGCAGGACAGGGTGGAGGGACCCAGTACTTC.